The 16 T cell receptor beta chains given below trace back to one sample, sequenced in a study of shared clonotypes between healthy human individuals. TCRdb's copy holds only in-frame clones and misses some; the assay was immunoSEQ multiplex PCR. There are 1.4 million to 1.5 million clones in the sample; 95% to 97% occur only once, and approximately 1.2% lies in the top ten. Sequences were obtained from naive CD4+ T cells sorted from blood. The subset was: CD45RA+ positively selected. These receptors were collected from a man aged 25 to 45 in good health.

This rearrangement joins TRBV19 to TRBJ1-2; D possibly corresponds to TRBD1 (5 bases). Trimming removed 5 bases from V and 4 bases from J, with 14 bases in between. Germline V gene sequence: CDR1 LNHDA, CDR2 SQIVND (reference sequence). CDR3 length: 14 residues. This CDR3 is CASSEAGRRYGYTF. CDR3 coding DNA: TGTGCCAGTAGTGAAGCGGGACGGCGCTATGGCTACACCTTC. Based on the CDR3 plus reference TRBV19 and TRBJ1-2, the full variable domain is DGGITQSPKYLFRKEGQNVTLSCEQNLNHDAMYWYRQDPGQGLRLIYYSQIVNDFQKGDIAEGYSVSREKKESFPLTVTSAQKNPTAFYLCASSEAGRRYGYTFGSGTRLTVV.

V and J are TRBV28 and TRBJ2-3; 7 bases match TRBD1. V shed 4 bases and J 1 base; nucleotides not matched to a gene: 11. Per germline, CDR1 MDHEN and CDR2 SYDVKM. This CDR3 comprises 17 residues. CDR3 amino acids: CASSSLGQSFGTDTQYF. The CDR3 DNA follows: TGTGCCAGCAGTTCGTTGGGACAGAGTTTCGGCACAGATACGCAGTATTTT.

The chain links TRBV6-1 to TRBJ1-2; D not certain. The V and J ends lost 7 bases and 8 bases respectively, with 17 bases between them. Germline V gene sequence: CDR1 MNHNS, CDR2 SASEGT. The CDR3 is 13 amino acids. CDR3 bases: TGTGCCAGCACCGAATCGGGAAAGGGCGGCTACACCTTC. Translation: CASTESGKGGYTF.

V usage is TRBV2 and J usage is TRBJ2-4; no clear D gene. With 6 bases removed from V and 8 bases from J, the gap between germline ends came to 11 bases. The CDR3 runs to 12 residues. Germline V lookup: CDR1 SNHLY, CDR2 FYNNEI. The CDR3 nucleotides are TGTGCCAGCAGATCACAGAGCGACATTCAGTACTTC. Encoded protein: CASRSQSDIQYF.

As regards this clone: This CDR3 is also generated by other DNA sequences in the sample. This chain links TRBV7-3 with TRBJ2-7; D gene uncertain. The CDR3 is 14 residues long. CDR1 and CDR2 from the germline V gene are SGHTA and FQGTGA. The V and J ends lost 1 base and 2 bases respectively, with 9 bases between them. The CDR3 nucleotides are TGTGCCAGCAGCTTAAGTCCCGGGCCCTACGAGCAGTACTTC. Its translation: CASSLSPGPYEQYF. Filled out from reference TRBV7-3 and TRBJ2-7, the complete variable domain reads GAGVSQTPSNKVTEKGKYVELRCDPISGHTALYWYRQSLGQGPEFLIYFQGTGAADDSGLPNDRFFAVRPEGSVSTLKIQRTERGDSAVYLCASSLSPGPYEQYFGPGTRLTVT.

V is TRBV19 and J is TRBJ1-5; the D is unclear. This CDR3 is built from 15 residues. Trimming left V 1 base short and J 4 bases short, with 11 bases between. Germline CDR1 LNHDA, CDR2 SQIVND (reference sequence). The CDR3 here is CASSIVPQRNQPQHF. In DNA, the CDR3 is TGTGCCAGTAGTATAGTACCCCAAAGGAATCAGCCCCAGCATTTT.

This sequence joins TRBV5-4 and TRBJ1-1; D unresolved. With 6 bases removed from V and 4 bases from J, the gap between germline ends came to 19 bases. Germline lookup yields CDR1 SGHNT and CDR2 YYREEE (reference sequence). The CDR3 has 15 residues. The CDR3 sequence: CASTGSKGVVTEAFF. The CDR3 DNA follows: TGTGCCAGCACCGGGTCCAAGGGAGTGGTCACTGAAGCTTTCTTT. Full variable domain (remainder filled in from reference TRBV5-4 and TRBJ1-1): ETGVTQSPTHLIKTRGQQVTLRCSSQSGHNTVSWYQQALGQGPQFIFQYYREEENGRGNFPPRFSGLQFPNYSSELNVNALELDDSALYLCASTGSKGVVTEAFFGQGTRLTVV.

The CDR3 sequence: CASSLRVLMNTEAFF. CDR3 DNA sequence: TGTGCCAGCAGCTTACGGGTACTCATGAACACTGAAGCTTTCTTT. The chain is built from TRBV7-8 and TRBJ1-1; no clear D gene. CDR1 is SGHVS and CDR2 is FQNEAQ in the germline V gene. The germline V and J ends were trimmed by 2 bases and 0 bases, with 10 bases remaining between them. This CDR3 has 15 amino acids.

This sequence joins TRBV6-4 and TRBJ1-4; no firm D call. Germline lookup yields CDR1 MRHNA and CDR2 SNTAGT. Trimming shortened V by 6 bases and J by 3 bases, and 14 bases separated the two germline ends. The CDR3 is made up of 15 amino acids. CDR3 in amino acids: CASRGAGGANEKLFF. The CDR3 DNA reads as TGTGCCAGCAGGGGCGCGGGAGGTGCTAATGAAAAACTGTTTTTT.

The sample holds one count of this clone. V is TRBV5-5 and J is TRBJ2-1; D call uncertain. Germline V gene lookup returns CDR1 SGHKS and CDR2 YYEKEE (reference sequence). Trimming left V 0 bases short and J 0 bases short, with 10 bases between. The CDR3 has 16 residues. In DNA, the CDR3 is TGTGCCAGCAGCTTGGGGGGTCAGAACTCCTACAATGAGCAGTTCTTC. This gives the protein CASSLGGQNSYNEQFF.

A remark on this clone: The same CDR3 is also encoded by other DNA sequences in this sample. The rearrangement joins TRBV18 to TRBJ2-2, with TRBD2 as a possible D gene (5 bases). CDR1 KGHSH and CDR2 LQKENI come from the germline V gene. The CDR3 is made up of 13 amino acids. Deletions cut 6 bases from V and 3 bases from J, with 8 bases between. CDR3 bases: TGTGCCAGCTCTCCGCGGGACACCGGGGAGCTGTTTTTT. This gives the protein CASSPRDTGELFF. The full variable domain, its missing parts supplied by reference TRBV18 and TRBJ2-2, is NAGVMQNPRHLVRRRGQEARLRCSPMKGHSHVYWYRQLPEEGLKFMVYLQKENIIDESGMPKERFSAEFPKEGPSILRIQQVVRGDSAAYFCASSPRDTGELFFGEGSRLTVL.

V usage is TRBV11-2 and J usage is TRBJ2-1; possible D gene TRBD2, 6 bases. The CDR3 spans 15 residues. The V end lost 5 bases, the J end lost 2 bases, and 13 bases lay between the germline ends. Germline values: CDR1 SGHAT, CDR2 FQNNGV. This chain's CDR3 is CASSAWRGTYNEQFF. The CDR3 nucleotides read TGTGCCAGCAGCGCTTGGCGGGGTACCTACAATGAGCAGTTCTTC.

This clone was observed a few times. The CDR3 sequence: CASSTDGADQPQHF. In nucleotides, the CDR3 is TGCGCCAGCAGCACGGACGGGGCTGATCAGCCCCAGCATTTT. The V call is TRBV5-1, the J call TRBJ1-5, with D perhaps matching TRBD1 (5 bases). Trimming stripped 4 bases from V and 5 bases from J, with 13 bases between. Germline assignment: CDR1 SGHRS and CDR2 YFSETQ. The CDR3 consists of 14 residues.

The chain recombines TRBV7-9 with TRBJ2-1; no clear D gene. Germline V gene lookup returns CDR1 SEHNR and CDR2 FQNEAQ (reference sequence). This CDR3 has 11 amino acids. Trimming took 0 bases from V and 14 from J, leaving 8 bases between them. CDR3 in amino acids: CASSLAAEEFF. For the CDR3, the DNA is TGTGCCAGCAGCTTAGCGGCCGAGGAGTTCTTC.

This CDR3 is CASSVDWSSGSAGYNEQFF. DNA for the CDR3: TGTGCCAGCAGCGTAGATTGGTCTAGCGGGAGCGCCGGCTACAATGAGCAGTTCTTC. The rearrangement joins TRBV9 to TRBJ2-1; 10 positions match TRBD2. CDR3 length equals 19 residues. Trimming at V came to 0 bases and at J to 3 bases, leaving 12 bases not matched to a gene. The germline V gene has CDR1 SGDLS and CDR2 YYNGEE.

V usage is TRBV10-3 and J usage is TRBJ2-7; no reliable D call. The CDR3 contains 14 residues. V dropped 3 bases and J dropped 5 bases, with 14 bases sitting between them. Germline CDR1 is ENHRY and CDR2 is SYGVKD. CDR3 in DNA: TGTGCCATCAGTGACTACGGTGGATACAACGAGCAGTACTTC. Its protein is CAISDYGGYNEQYF.